The T cell receptor (beta chain) described here comes from a study of control samples from healthy donors and cancer patients. The table came from immunoSEQ multiplex PCR; TCRdb's copy has only in-frame clones and leaves some out. The sample contains around 130,000 clones, around 90% of which appear only once. Trimming at V came to 0 bases and at J to 2 bases, leaving 1 base not matched to a gene. This CDR3 is 14 amino acids long. Per germline, CDR1 SGHKS and CDR2 YYEKEE (reference sequence). This chain joins TRBV5-5 and TRBJ1-2; TRBD1 agrees at 7 bases. Sequenced material: blood. This TCR was recovered from a man between 18 and 29 years old in good health. The CDR3 region has the DNA TGTGCCAGCAGCTTGGTGGGACAGAACTATGGCTACACCTTC. It translates to CASSLVGQNYGYTF.